This T cell receptor beta chain stems from a study of T cell changes during pregnancy in multiple sclerosis. Using immunoSEQ multiplex PCR, the repertoire was profiled, and TCRdb retains in-frame clones only, with some absent. The repertoire holds about 53,000 clones, with more than 75% as singletons. This CDR3 spans 15 amino acids. Germline CDR1 and CDR2: MNHEY and SMNVEV (reference sequence). The V end lost 1 base, the J end lost 7 bases, and 17 bases lay between the germline ends. This sequence joins TRBV27 and TRBJ2-7; a weak D match, TRBD2 (7 bases). The sequence came from a female donor with multiple sclerosis, enrolled in a pregnancy study. The sequenced sample was CD8+ T cells from peripheral blood mononuclear cells, obtained before pregnancy. The CDR3 region is CASSLFFAGAGEQYF. The CDR3 nucleotides read TGTGCCAGCAGTTTATTTTTTGCGGGGGCGGGTGAGCAGTACTTC.